Each of the 16 T cell receptor beta chains below was sequenced from the same sample in a study of Graves' ophthalmopathy and Graves' hyperthyroidism. The sequenced template was RNA, covering the TCR beta CDR3 region. A first-round RT-PCR used HTBI primers, followed by a second-round multiplex PCR. TCRdb re-derived calls from the multiplex PCR reads in MiXCR, one entry per CDR3 protein. Among over a million distinct CDR3 sequences listed, about two fifths were seen once. Sequencing used peripheral blood or thyroid tissue (not recorded which). These receptors were collected from an adult man with Graves' hyperthyroidism.

This clonotype was seen ten or more times. The chain is built from TRBV5-1 and TRBJ1-1; D unclear. V was pared by 0 bases and J by 0 bases, with 9 bases between. The CDR3 sequence is 15 residues long. The germline CDR1 and CDR2 sequences are SGHRS and YFSETQ. CDR3 nucleotides: TGCGCCAGCAGCTTGGCCCTTTCGATGAACACTGAAGCTTTCTTT. It codes for CASSLALSMNTEAFF.

The chain has TRBV28 and TRBJ2-2, with TRBD2 matching over 8 bases. This CDR3 region has 16 residues. V shed 4 bases and J 4 bases; nucleotides not matched to a gene: 8. Germline CDR1 is MDHEN and CDR2 is SYDVKM. CDR3 region: CASSYPGRAGTGELFF. CDR3 bases: TGTGCCAGCAGTTATCCCGGGAGGGCCGGCACCGGGGAGCTGTTTTTT.

This clonotype has at least ten counts. The J gene is TRBJ1-1, the V gene TRBV19; no clear D. The V end was cut by 8 bases, the J end by 0 bases, with 10 bases between. The CDR3 runs 13 residues. The germline V gene encodes CDR1 LNHDA and CDR2 SQIVND (reference sequence). CDR3 sequence (DNA): TGTGCCAGTTTTGTGGGAATGAACACTGAAGCTTTCTTT. This codes for CASFVGMNTEAFF.

About this clonotype: Compared with germline, one end of the junction differs, possibly owing to a read error. The V call is TRBV5-1, the J call TRBJ1-1, with D perhaps TRBD1 (5 bases). The germline V gene has CDR1 SGHRS and CDR2 YFSETQ. The CDR3 totals 13 residues. CDR3 in DNA: TGCGCCAGTCGGGACTTCGGCGGCACTGAAGCTCTCTTT. This translates into CASRDFGGTEALF.

This clonotype has a count of ten or more. The CDR3 reads CSVTAVTYEQYF. CDR3 nucleotide sequence: TGCAGCGTTACGGCAGTCACCTACGAGCAGTACTTC. This chain links TRBV29-1 with TRBJ2-7; D is undetermined. V was pared by 5 bases and J by 2 bases, with 10 bases between. Per germline, CDR1 SQVTM and CDR2 ANQGSEA. This CDR3 comprises 12 residues.

This clonotype occurred many times. The CDR3 nucleotides read TGTGCCAGCAGCTTAGGGGTGATCGGGGAGCTGTTTTTT. It codes for CASSLGVIGELFF. The V gene is TRBV7-3, the J gene TRBJ2-2; D ambiguous. CDR1 is SGHTA, CDR2 FQGTGA, per germline. The CDR3 sequence is 13 residues long. The germline V and J ends were trimmed by 2 bases and 7 bases, with 8 bases remaining between them.

This clonotype was recorded many times. The chain joins TRBV14 to TRBJ1-2; D is possibly TRBD1 (5 bases). This CDR3 is 15 amino acids long. Germline values: CDR1 SGHDN, CDR2 FVKESK. The V end lost 4 bases, the J end lost 0 bases, and 12 bases lay between the germline ends. The CDR3 loop reads CASSPWGRTNYGYTF. The CDR3 DNA follows: TGTGCCAGCAGCCCTTGGGGACGGACTAACTATGGCTACACCTTC. The full variable domain, in which reference TRBV14 and TRBJ1-2 provide the parts outside the CDR3, is EAGVTQFPSHSVIEKGQTVTLRCDPISGHDNLYWYRRVMGKEIKFLLHFVKESKQDESGMPNNRFLAERTGGTYSTLKVQPAELEDSGVYFCASSPWGRTNYGYTFGSGTRLTVV.

This clonotype was found many times. The chain is built from TRBV7-6 and TRBJ2-6; 7 bases line up with TRBD1. Germline loops: CDR1 SGHVS, CDR2 FNYEAQ. The CDR3 spans 16 residues. After removal of 5 bases from V and 0 bases from J, the junction contained 4 bases not matched to a gene. The CDR3 loop reads CASSRSGGSGANVLTF. CDR3 DNA: TGTGCCAGCAGCCGATCAGGGGGCTCTGGGGCCAACGTCCTGACTTTC.

This clonotype was recorded many times. The chain combines TRBV25-1 with TRBJ1-1; D not resolved. Per germline, CDR1 MGHDK and CDR2 SYGVNS. The CDR3 spans 14 residues. Between the trimmed V and J ends, which lost 10 bases and 0 bases, there was a span of 15 bases. CDR3 sequence: CATIGVGMNTEAFF. As DNA, the CDR3 is TGTGCCACCATTGGGGTCGGAATGAACACTGAAGCTTTCTTT.

Regarding this clonotype: This may be a read error, as it is one base from a much larger clone. The J gene is TRBJ2-5, the V gene TRBV6-5, with TRBD2 as a possible D gene (5 bases). Germline CDR1 is MNHEY and CDR2 is SVGAGI. This CDR3 contains 12 residues. CDR3 sequence (DNA): TGTGACAGCAGTTACTCTGGCGGGCTCTTGTACTTC. Its translation is CDSSYSGGLLYF.

This clonotype was recorded at least ten times. The rearrangement uses TRBV2 and TRBJ2-7; D could derive from TRBD1 or TRBD2 (5 bases each). Germline CDR1 SNHLY, CDR2 FYNNEI. Trimming cost V 4 bases and J 2 bases, with 9 bases left between them. The CDR3 is made up of 13 amino acids. CDR3 in DNA: TGTGCCAGCAGTGGGGACGGGGCCTACGAGCAGTACTTC. Its translation is CASSGDGAYEQYF. The whole variable domain, remainder taken from reference TRBV2 and TRBJ2-7, is EPEVTQTPSHQVTQMGQEVILRCVPISNHLYFYWYRQILGQKVEFLVSFYNNEISEKSEIFDDQFSVERPDGSNFTLKIRSTKLEDSAMYFCASSGDGAYEQYFGPGTRLTVT.

Concerning this clonotype itself: This could be a read error, since a much larger clone is one nucleotide away. The chain couples TRBV7-9 to TRBJ1-6, with D possibly being TRBD1 (6 bases). CDR3 length: 12 amino acids. Deletions cut 8 bases from V and 15 bases from J, with 17 bases between. Germline V gene sequence: CDR1 SEHNR, CDR2 FQNEAQ (reference sequence). CDR3 nucleotide sequence: TGTGCCAGCTGCTACACGACAGGCCTCCTCCACTTT. The encoded protein is CASCYTTGLLHF.

This clonotype was seen many times. The chain employs TRBV10-3 and TRBJ1-5; D unresolved. Germline V lookup: CDR1 ENHRY, CDR2 SYGVKD. The CDR3 has 12 amino acids. V dropped 8 bases and J dropped 7 bases, with 12 bases sitting between them. Written as DNA, the CDR3 is TGTGCCATCGGTAACAGATCCCAGCCCCAGCATTTT. Translating gives CAIGNRSQPQHF.

This clonotype was counted between two and nine times. The chain carries TRBV20-1 and TRBJ1-1, with no clear D. The V end lost 2 bases, the J end lost 1 base, and 8 bases lay between the germline ends. The CDR3 runs 13 residues. In germline, CDR1 is DFQATT, CDR2 SNEGSKA (reference sequence). DNA for the CDR3: TGCAGTGCTAGACCAGGAGGGAACACTGAAGCTTTCTTT. Translation gives CSARPGGNTEAFF.

This clonotype was seen more than once but under ten times. The genes are TRBV4-3 and TRBJ2-3; 10 bases map to TRBD2. Germline V gene sequence: CDR1 LGHNA, CDR2 YSLEER. V trimming: 1 base; J trimming: 6 bases; junction bases outside the gene matches: 16. The CDR3 covers 19 residues. CDR3 bases: TGCGCCAGCAGCCAAGCGGGAAGTTGGGGGCTAGCGGGAGTGGATACGCAGTATTTT. Its protein is CASSQAGSWGLAGVDTQYF.

This clonotype was seen only once. V usage is TRBV25-1 and J usage is TRBJ1-2; D is uncertain. Looked up from germline, CDR1 is MGHDK and CDR2 is SYGVNS. CDR3 length: 14 residues. The V end lost 0 bases, the J end lost 5 bases, and 10 bases lay between the germline ends. Written as DNA, the CDR3 is TGTGCCAGCAGTGAATATAGAGCCCCTTATGGCTACACCTTC. This sequence encodes CASSEYRAPYGYTF.